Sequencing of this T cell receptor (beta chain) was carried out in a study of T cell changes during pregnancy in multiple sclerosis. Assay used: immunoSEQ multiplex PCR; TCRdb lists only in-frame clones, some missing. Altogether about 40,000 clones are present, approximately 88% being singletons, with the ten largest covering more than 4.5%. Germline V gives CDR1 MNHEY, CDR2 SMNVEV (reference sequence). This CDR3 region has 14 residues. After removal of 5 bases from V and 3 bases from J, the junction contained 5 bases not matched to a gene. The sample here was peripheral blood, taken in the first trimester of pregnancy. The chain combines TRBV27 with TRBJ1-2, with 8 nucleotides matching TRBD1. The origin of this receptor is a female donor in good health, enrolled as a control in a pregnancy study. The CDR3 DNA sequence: TGTGCCAGCAGTGTCAGGGGGCCTCACTATGGCTACACCTTC. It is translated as CASSVRGPHYGYTF.